These T cell receptor beta chains were read from a single sample in a study of blood T cell repertoires in COVID-19. Measured with immunoSEQ multiplex PCR; TCRdb has only the in-frame clones, and not every one. The sample carries some 340,000 clones, 75% to 90% recorded once. The sequenced sample was peripheral blood. These receptor sequences come from a woman aged 18-29 years with acute or convalescent COVID-19. Both conserved end residues are part of each CDR3. The D gene is left open where the match is weak. Some rows mark clone size as missing; the rest say once, few, many or name a class of expanded clone.

v_gene	abundance	j_gene	d_gene	CDR3nt	CDR3aa
TRBV19	.	TRBJ1-4	.	TGTGCCAGCGGACCTCTGAGGTCGCGGGTTATTCGGGAAAAACTGTTTTTT	CASGPLRSRVIREKLFF
TRBV19	.	TRBJ1-2	TRBD1	TGTGCCAGTAGGATAAAGGACAGGCTAGGTGGCTACACCTTC	CASRIKDRLGGYTF
TRBV19	.	TRBJ1-2	.	TGTGCCAGTAGTATAGTACCAGGCCAGGGGTCGGGCTACACCTTC	CASSIVPGQGSGYTF
TRBV13	.	TRBJ2-3	TRBD2	TGTGCCAGCAGCTCGGCGGGGGTCCCAGATACGCAGTATTTT	CASSSAGVPDTQYF
TRBV9	.	TRBJ1-6	TRBD1	TGTGCCAGCAGCGTAAATTCCGTCCCAGGGGGCGTCCCACCCCTCCACTTT	CASSVNSVPGGVPPLHF
TRBV28	.	TRBJ2-7	.	TGTGCCAGCAGTTCCGTAGATGCGGCGATCTCCTACGAGCAGTACTTC	CASSSVDAAISYEQYF
TRBV9	.	TRBJ1-6	TRBD1	TGTGCCAGCAGCGTAGACAGGGGCGGTTCACCCCTCCACTTT	CASSVDRGGSPLHF
TRBV19	few	TRBJ1-5	TRBD1	TGTGCCGCAAACTCCGACAGGGGGCGAAATGGCAATCAGCCCCAGCATTTT	CAANSDRGRNGNQPQHF
TRBV10-3	.	TRBJ2-7	.	TGTGCCATCAGTGAGTCGAGAGACTCCGAGCAGTACTTC	CAISESRDSEQYF
TRBV5-1	.	TRBJ2-1	.	TGCGCCAGCAGCCTCCGCCTAGGGGGTCCGCCCTACAATGAGCAGTTCTTC	CASSLRLGGPPYNEQFF
TRBV28	.	TRBJ1-1	.	TGTGCCAGCAGGGGGAGGACTGAAGCTTTCTTT	CASRGRTEAFF
TRBV7-9	.	TRBJ2-7	TRBD1	TGTGCCAGCAGCTTAGCGCTAACAACAGGGGCCTATTACTACGAGCAGTACTTC	CASSLALTTGAYYYEQYF
TRBV7-9	.	TRBJ2-1	TRBD2	TGTGCCAGCAGCTTAGGGACTAGCGGGAAGGATGAGCAGTTCTTC	CASSLGTSGKDEQFF
TRBV4-1	.	TRBJ1-3	.	TGCGCCAGCAGCCAGCCTGACTACTCTGGAAACACCATATATTTT	CASSQPDYSGNTIYF
TRBV5-4	once	TRBJ2-1	.	TGTGCCAGCAGCCTTCCCACTAGAGCGGGTTACAATGAGCAGTTCTTC	CASSLPTRAGYNEQFF
TRBV11-2	.	TRBJ2-7	TRBD1	TGTGCCAGCAGCTTAGAAAGAGACAGGGGCTACGAGCAGTACTTC	CASSLERDRGYEQYF
TRBV7-9	.	TRBJ1-1	.	TGTGCCAGCAGCGAGCGGGGGCGGGACACTGAAGCTTTCTTT	CASSERGRDTEAFF
TRBV5-1	once	TRBJ1-4	.	TGCGCCAGCAGCTTGGGACAGTATAATGAAAAACTGTTTTTT	CASSLGQYNEKLFF
TRBV28	.	TRBJ1-5	.	TGTGCCAGCAGGCGCGGGACCGAGGGGCAGCCCCAGCATTTT	CASRRGTEGQPQHF
TRBV25-1	.	TRBJ1-2	.	TGTGCCAGCACCTTGAATGAGGGTGGCTATGGCTACACCTTC	CASTLNEGGYGYTF
TRBV27	.	TRBJ1-2	TRBD1	TGTGCCAGCAGTATACAGGGGGCGCCTCTGAAGAAATATAACTATGGCTACACCTTC	CASSIQGAPLKKYNYGYTF
TRBV7-9	once	TRBJ2-2	.	TGTGCCAGCAGCTCCCAGACAGGGAACACCGGGGAGCTGTTTTTT	CASSSQTGNTGELFF
TRBV3-1/TRBV3-2	.	TRBJ2-7	TRBD1	TGTGCCAGCAGCCGGGACAGGGGCCCCTACGAGCAGTACTTC	CASSRDRGPYEQYF
TRBV19	.	TRBJ2-7	TRBD1	TGTGCCAGTAGGGGACAGGGGAGCGAGCAGTACTTC	CASRGQGSEQYF
TRBV5-6	.	TRBJ2-5	TRBD2	TGTGCCAGCAGCCTACCGGGACTAGGCGTTGAAGAGACCCAGTACTTC	CASSLPGLGVEETQYF
TRBV27	.	TRBJ2-7	.	TGTGCCAGCAGGAACCCCACAGGGTTTCTTGAGCAGTACTTC	CASRNPTGFLEQYF
TRBV7-8	.	TRBJ1-3	.	TGTGCCAGCAGCGTGACAGGCACTACTGGAAACACCATATATTTT	CASSVTGTTGNTIYF
TRBV6-5	.	TRBJ1-2	.	TGTGCCAGCAGTCGGACCGGGGACTATGGCTACACCTTC	CASSRTGDYGYTF
TRBV7-9	.	TRBJ1-1	.	TGTGCCAGCAGCCTCTCGGTTCGGGAGAGTGAAGCTTTCTTT	CASSLSVRESEAFF
TRBV7-2	.	TRBJ1-2	.	TGTGCCAGCAGAACCGGGATAGGCAGATTTATTAGGTACACCTTC	CASRTGIGRFIRYTF
TRBV28	.	TRBJ2-2	TRBD2	TGTGCCAGCAGTTTGTGGGTGATAGGAAGTTCAGAAGCGGGAGGGACCGGGGAGCTGTTTTTT	CASSLWVIGSSEAGGTGELFF
TRBV27	.	TRBJ2-1	.	TGTGCCAGCAGTTTGGGGGGACCATACAATGAGCAGTTCTTC	CASSLGGPYNEQFF
TRBV6-2/TRBV6-3	once	TRBJ1-1	.	TGTGCCAGCAGTTACTCCCGGAACACTGAAGCTTTCTTT	CASSYSRNTEAFF
TRBV2	.	TRBJ2-7	TRBD2	TGTGCCGTCCTTCTGGGGGGGAGAGATTTGGAGCAGTACTTC	CAVLLGGRDLEQYF
TRBV9	.	TRBJ2-1	TRBD2	TGTGCCAGCAGCGGTAGCGGGAGGGCCGCGGGGGAGCAGTTCTTC	CASSGSGRAAGEQFF
TRBV12-3/TRBV12-4	.	TRBJ2-5	.	TGTGCCAGCAGTTTAGGTGGAGGGACCCAGTACTTC	CASSLGGGTQYF
TRBV28	.	TRBJ2-1	.	TGTGCCAGCAGTCGGGACTTTTGGCAGTTCTTC	CASSRDFWQFF
TRBV28	.	TRBJ2-1	TRBD2	TGTGCCAGCATCCCCCACCTGACTAGCGGGAGGTCCAATGAGCAGTTCTTC	CASIPHLTSGRSNEQFF
TRBV2	once	TRBJ1-5	TRBD1	TGTGCCAGCAGTGAAGGCAGGGGGCGTACTCAGCCCCAGCATTTT	CASSEGRGRTQPQHF
TRBV30	.	TRBJ1-6	TRBD1	TGTGCCTGGAGTGTAGCCGGGACAGGGTCTTCACCCCTCCACTTT	CAWSVAGTGSSPLHF
TRBV11-2	.	TRBJ1-6	.	TGTGCCAGCAGTCGGGACATACCCGAGAATAATTCACCCCTCCACTTT	CASSRDIPENNSPLHF
TRBV4-1	.	TRBJ2-1	TRBD2	TGCGCCAGCAGCCAAGATCCTGGCGGGAGTAATTCCTACAATGAGCAGTTCTTC	CASSQDPGGSNSYNEQFF
TRBV11-3	.	TRBJ2-2	TRBD1	TGTGCCAGCAGCCGATGGACACAGGGGTCCGGGGAGCTGTTTTTT	CASSRWTQGSGELFF
TRBV14	.	TRBJ1-3	TRBD1	TGTGCCAGCAGACCACAGGACAGGGGGCGAGGAAACACCATATATTTT	CASRPQDRGRGNTIYF
TRBV11-2	.	TRBJ2-4	TRBD1	TGTGCCAGCAGCTTAGACAGGGGGATGGCCAAAAACATTCAGTACTTC	CASSLDRGMAKNIQYF
TRBV5-6	.	TRBJ1-2	.	TGTGCCAGCAGCTTGGCCGCGAGAGGCTACACCTTC	CASSLAARGYTF
TRBV19	.	TRBJ1-4	TRBD1	TGTGCCAGTAGTATAGGTTCACAGGGGGATGAAAAACTGTTTTTT	CASSIGSQGDEKLFF
TRBV11-2	few	TRBJ1-6	.	TGTGCCAGCAGCTTAGGTCAGGGAAATTCACCCCTCCACTTT	CASSLGQGNSPLHF
TRBV15	few	TRBJ2-7	TRBD2	TGTGCCACCAGCAGGGGGGTAGCGGGAGGGCTCTGGGAGCAGTACTTC	CATSRGVAGGLWEQYF
TRBV5-4	.	TRBJ2-1	.	TGTGCCAGCAGCCCCGGAAGCGGGGAGCAGTTCTTC	CASSPGSGEQFF
TRBV5-4	.	TRBJ2-1	TRBD2	TGTGCCAGCAGCTTGATCTACTTGACTAGCGGGAGCCACAATGAGCAGTTCTTC	CASSLIYLTSGSHNEQFF
TRBV19	.	TRBJ1-4	TRBD1	TGTGCCAGTAGTATATCGAGGGGGCCGGCTAATGAAAAACTGTTTTTT	CASSISRGPANEKLFF